The 22 T cell receptor beta chains in this list originate from one sample, sequenced in a study of CD8 T cells in ankylosing spondylitis. Notes on the study in general: A motif of roughly 8 highly homologous TCR beta variants was seen as apparently characteristic of ankylosing spondylitis blood.

These receptors are not linked to any known antigen. TCRdb reanalysed the 5' RACE reads using MiXCR and keeps one entry per CDR3 protein. The repertoire has around 450,000 distinct CDR3 sequences, roughly 26% of them found once; the top ten carry 0.75% to 0.9%. The sample consisted of blood, either unsorted or a sorted T cell fraction (not recorded which). All receptors come from a male donor with ankylosing spondylitis.

Ten or more counts support this clonotype. V usage is TRBV3-1 and J usage is TRBJ2-2, with TRBD2 identical over 12 bases. J gave up 6 bases and V 7 bases, and 6 bases lay outside the gene matches. CDR1 is LGHDT, CDR2 YNNKEL, per germline (reference sequence). The CDR3 has 15 amino acids. This CDR3 is CASTPTSGSAGELFF. In nucleotides, the CDR3 is TGTGCCAGCACTCCGACTAGCGGGAGCGCCGGGGAGCTGTTTTTT.

The J gene is TRBJ2-7, the V gene TRBV6-1; 10 nucleotides line up with TRBD1. V was clipped by 7 bases and J by 2 bases; unmatched bases: 8. The germline CDR1 and CDR2 sequences are MNHNS and SASEGT. The CDR3 is made up of 15 amino acids. The CDR3 coding sequence is TGTGCCAGCACTGGAGGGACAGGGGCCGCCTACGAGCAGTACGTC. Encoded protein: CASTGGTGAAYEQYV.

The chain recombines TRBV27 with TRBJ2-7; D assignment may be TRBD1 or TRBD2 (5 bases each). Germline-derived CDR1 and CDR2 are MNHEY and SMNVEV (reference sequence). The CDR3 spans 11 residues. Trimming pared 11 bases from V and 5 bases from J, leaving 13 bases between. Here the CDR3 reads CACRLGDEQYF. DNA of the CDR3: TGTGCCTGTCGACTGGGGGACGAGCAGTACTTC.

This rearrangement joins TRBV27 to TRBJ2-3; D call uncertain. The V end lost 5 bases, the J end lost 2 bases, and 11 bases lay between the germline ends. Per germline, CDR1 MNHEY and CDR2 SMNVEV (reference sequence). There are 14 residues in the CDR3. The CDR3 DNA reads TGTGCCAGCAGTCCGCTACTGAACACAGATACGCAGTATTTT. The encoded protein is CASSPLLNTDTQYF.

The chain recombines TRBV27 with TRBJ2-1; 8 bases are a match to TRBD2. Germline V gene lookup returns CDR1 MNHEY and CDR2 SMNVEV (reference sequence). The CDR3 runs to 15 residues. V shed 3 bases and J 6 bases; nucleotides not matched to a gene: 7. Written as DNA, the CDR3 is TGTGCCAGCAGTTTCGAGCGGGAGTATGCCAATGAGCAGTTCTTC. It specifies CASSFEREYANEQFF.

The V call is TRBV3-1, the J call TRBJ2-2; D is ambiguous. The CDR3 totals 14 residues. CDR1 and CDR2 from the germline V gene are LGHDT and YNNKEL (reference sequence). Trimming left V 1 base short and J 7 bases short, with 10 bases between. The chain's CDR3 is CASSQGRFGGELFF. The CDR3 DNA reads TGTGCCAGCAGCCAAGGACGTTTTGGCGGGGAGCTGTTTTTT.

In this sample, this clonotype turned up many times. This chain connects TRBV5-1 to TRBJ1-3, with D perhaps TRBD1 (6 bases). CDR3 length: 14 amino acids. CDR1 SGHRS and CDR2 YFSETQ come from the germline V gene. V was clipped by 0 bases and J by 2 bases, with 6 bases between them. The CDR3 loop reads CASSLAGAGNTIYF. The CDR3 nucleotides are TGCGCCAGCAGCTTGGCAGGGGCTGGAAACACCATATATTTT.

J is TRBJ1-5 and V is TRBV6-1, with D unclear. The CDR3 has 17 residues. V gave up 1 base and J gave up 1 base, with 14 bases separating them. CDR1 is MNHNS, CDR2 SASEGT, per germline. CDR3 DNA: TGTGCCAGCAGTGAAGTTAAAAGGCACCTAAGCAATCAGCCCCAGCATTTT. It encodes CASSEVKRHLSNQPQHF.

The chain has TRBV24-1 and TRBJ1-5, with TRBD1 matching 7 bases. V trimming: 4 bases; J trimming: 8 bases; junction bases outside the gene matches: 7. Germline CDR1 is KGHDR and CDR2 is SFDVKD. The CDR3 is made up of 14 amino acids. CDR3 in amino acids: CATSDQQGLKPQHF. The CDR3 DNA reads TGTGCCACCAGTGACCAACAGGGGTTGAAGCCCCAGCATTTT.

The rearrangement uses TRBV2 and TRBJ2-1, with TRBD2 identical over 10 bases. The CDR3 loop spans 15 amino acids. Trimming took 6 bases from V and 6 from J; bases not matched to a gene: 8. The germline CDR1 and CDR2 sequences are SNHLY and FYNNEI. Here the CDR3 reads CASRVGAGGVNEQFF. DNA for the CDR3: TGTGCCAGCAGAGTTGGAGCGGGAGGGGTCAATGAGCAGTTCTTC.

This clonotype was counted between two and nine times. This chain joins TRBV20-1 and TRBJ2-2, with D unresolved. Germline values: CDR1 DFQATT, CDR2 SNEGSKA (reference sequence). The CDR3 runs 11 residues. V dropped 8 bases and J dropped 5 bases, with 9 bases sitting between them. CDR3 protein: CSITRTGELFF. The CDR3 nucleotides read TGCAGTATAACACGGACCGGGGAGCTGTTTTTT.

This clonotype was observed a handful of times. J is TRBJ1-2 and V is TRBV7-9; D remains unclear. Trimming pared 1 base from V and 6 bases from J, leaving 15 bases between. CDR1 is SEHNR, CDR2 FQNEAQ, per germline (reference sequence). The CDR3 sequence is 15 residues long. DNA for the CDR3: TGTGCCAGCAGCTTAGGCGTGGGATTCGATCATGGCTACACCTTC. Translation gives CASSLGVGFDHGYTF.

This clonotype came up a few times. The J gene is TRBJ2-3, the V gene TRBV7-2; D assignment may be TRBD1 or TRBD2 (7 bases each). Germline V lookup: CDR1 SGHTA, CDR2 FQGNSA. CDR3 size: 15 residues. V lost 6 bases to trimming and J lost 4 bases, with 17 bases between them. This chain's CDR3 is CASRIREGAADTQYF. The CDR3 DNA follows: TGTGCCAGCAGGATAAGGGAGGGGGCGGCAGATACGCAGTATTTT.

This clonotype was seen more than once but under ten times. The rearrangement joins TRBV12-3 or TRBV12-4 to TRBJ1-5; D call uncertain. CDR3 length: 14 amino acids. With 3 bases removed from V and 3 bases from J, the gap between germline ends came to 9 bases. CDR3: CASSFWELNQPQHF. In DNA form, the CDR3 reads TGTGCCAGCAGTTTTTGGGAACTCAATCAGCCCCAGCATTTT.

V usage is TRBV20-1 and J usage is TRBJ1-6, with D unclear. The germline V and J ends were trimmed by 0 bases and 6 bases, with 12 bases remaining between them. Germline assignment: CDR1 DFQATT and CDR2 SNEGSKA (reference sequence). CDR3 length: 15 residues. DNA of the CDR3: TGCAGTGCTAGAGAAGGGCCGTCGGGTAATTCACCCCTCCACTTT. This encodes CSAREGPSGNSPLHF.

Of note for this clonotype: Because it lacks the conserved phenylalanine or tryptophan at the end, this CDR3 is likely a read error. V gene TRBV5-1 combines with J gene TRBJ2-1; 7 nucleotides agree with TRBD2. The V gene end was trimmed by 4 bases and the J gene end by 7 bases; junction bases not matched to a gene: 11. Germline V lookup: CDR1 SGHRS, CDR2 YFSETQ. The CDR3 extends over 15 amino acids. The DNA of the CDR3 is TGCGCCAGCAGCGGGGGGACGGGAGGTAGGAATGAGCAGTTCCTC. Protein sequence: CASSGGTGGRNEQFL.

This clonotype was counted between two and nine times. The chain links TRBV4-2 to TRBJ2-1; possible D gene TRBD2, 6 bases. The V gene lost 5 bases and the J gene lost 10 bases, with 12 bases spanning the gap. The germline gives CDR1 LGHNA, CDR2 YNFKEQ. CDR3 size: 12 residues. The CDR3 here is CASSATSREQFF. CDR3 in DNA: TGTGCCAGCAGCGCGACTAGTCGCGAGCAGTTCTTC.

This chain uses TRBV2 with TRBJ2-1, with 11 bases that match TRBD1. Germline V gene lookup returns CDR1 SNHLY and CDR2 FYNNEI. The trim removed 2 bases at V and 8 bases at J, leaving 5 bases unmatched. The CDR3 extends over 15 amino acids. CDR3 DNA sequence: TGTGCCAGCAGTGAAATCGGACAGGGGGCCGATGAGCAGTTCTTC. Protein product: CASSEIGQGADEQFF.

The rearrangement uses TRBV29-1 and TRBJ1-4, with D uncertain. Germline V gene data show CDR1 as SQVTM and CDR2 as ANQGSEA. The V end lost 4 bases, the J end lost 5 bases, and 11 bases lay between the germline ends. There are 13 residues in the CDR3. CDR3 in amino acids: CSVARLGNEKLFF. CDR3 nucleotides: TGCAGCGTTGCACGGTTAGGGAATGAAAAACTGTTTTTT.

This clonotype was seen a few times. The rearrangement uses TRBV6-2 or TRBV6-3 and TRBJ2-2; 7 nucleotides agree with TRBD2. Looked up from germline, CDR1 is MNHEY and CDR2 is SVGEGT. This CDR3 is 14 amino acids long. V lost 5 bases and J lost 3; bases outside the gene matches: 3. The CDR3 bases are TGTGCCAGCAGTGGGACTATTTACACCGGGGAGCTGTTTTTT. Translating gives CASSGTIYTGELFF.

This clonotype appeared many times. This chain links TRBV7-8 with TRBJ1-1; 8 bases align to TRBD1. V lost 5 bases and J lost 2; bases outside the gene matches: 7. The CDR3 runs 15 residues. Per germline, CDR1 SGHVS and CDR2 FQNEAQ. The chain's CDR3 is CASSKLTGANTEAFF. The DNA for the CDR3 is TGTGCCAGCAGCAAACTGACAGGGGCTAACACTGAAGCTTTCTTT.

J is TRBJ2-5 and V is TRBV6-2 or TRBV6-3; no clear D. CDR1 is MNHEY, CDR2 SVGEGT, per germline. Trimming left V 2 bases short and J 5 bases short, with 15 bases between. The CDR3 has 15 residues. In DNA, the CDR3 is TGTGCCAGCAGTTACGGCCGTTGGGCGAGGGAGACCCAGTACTTC. Translation: CASSYGRWARETQYF.